This passage covers 15 T cell receptor beta chains from one sample sequenced in a study of T cells in Graves' hyperthyroidism and ophthalmopathy. Researchers took RNA transcripts and amplified the TCR beta CDR3 regions from them. In the first-round RT-PCR of the TCR CDR3, the HTBI primer set was used. TCRdb recomputed calls from the multiplex PCR reads with MiXCR, one row per CDR3 protein. The sample shows approximately 300,000 distinct CDR3 sequences, about 18% of them seen only once. The specimen was blood. All receptors derive from a woman aged 60-75 years with Graves' ophthalmopathy.

This clonotype occurred many times. The chain uses TRBV6-6 and TRBJ1-2; possible D gene TRBD1, 5 bases. The CDR3 sequence is 16 residues long. Per the germline V gene, CDR1 is MNHNY and CDR2 is SVGAGI (reference sequence). Deletions cut 0 bases from V and 1 base from J, with 12 bases between. The CDR3 DNA follows: TGTGCCAGCAGTTACTCGAGGGGAGGGTATAACTATGGCTACACCTTC. Its protein product is CASSYSRGGYNYGYTF.

The V gene is TRBV7-2, the J gene TRBJ2-3; TRBD1 or TRBD2 may be the D gene (5 bases each). The CDR3 totals 16 residues. Trimming removed 2 bases at V and 1 base at J, with 13 bases between. Germline CDR1 SGHTA, CDR2 FQGNSA. The DNA for the CDR3 is TGTGCCAGCAGCTTATTTGGGGGTAGGGGCACAGATACGCAGTATTTT. It codes for CASSLFGGRGTDTQYF.

The chain combines TRBV7-9 with TRBJ1-1; D is uncertain. Trimming left V 3 bases short and J 5 bases short, with 13 bases between. This CDR3 has 14 amino acids. Germline-derived CDR1 and CDR2 are SEHNR and FQNEAQ (reference sequence). In nucleotides, the CDR3 is TGTGCCAGCAGCTTGATGGCAGAAGGGACTGAAGCTTTCTTT. Translated: CASSLMAEGTEAFF.

V gene TRBV19 combines with J gene TRBJ2-1; 9 bases fit TRBD2. Germline values: CDR1 LNHDA, CDR2 SQIVND (reference sequence). The CDR3 is made up of 14 amino acids. The trim removed 9 bases at V and 9 bases at J, leaving 12 bases unmatched. The CDR3 nucleotides read TGTGCCAGCCAAGATACCGGGACTAGCAGTGAGCAGTTCTTC. Protein: CASQDTGTSSEQFF.

This clonotype appeared a few times. V usage is TRBV6-2 or TRBV6-3 and J usage is TRBJ2-7; 7 nucleotides match TRBD1. Germline loops: CDR1 MNHEY, CDR2 SVGEGT. This CDR3 has 14 amino acids. J gave up 5 bases and V 6 bases, and 10 bases lay outside the gene matches. The CDR3, as DNA: TGTGCCAGCAGCCACCGGGACAGTGACGACGAGCAGTACTTC. Protein product: CASSHRDSDDEQYF.

J is TRBJ1-2 and V is TRBV7-2; D remains unclear. The CDR3 sequence is 15 residues long. CDR1 SGHTA and CDR2 FQGNSA come from the germline V gene. With 2 bases removed from V and 6 bases from J, the gap between germline ends came to 16 bases. CDR3 sequence (DNA): TGTGCCAGCAGCTTACAAGCATCCGAATTTGATGGCTACACCTTC. Translation: CASSLQASEFDGYTF. Based on the CDR3 plus reference TRBV7-2 and TRBJ1-2, the full variable domain is GAGVSQSPSNKVTEKGKDVELRCDPISGHTALYWYRQSLGQGLEFLIYFQGNSAPDKSGLPSDRFSAERTGGSVSTLTIQRTQQEDSAVYLCASSLQASEFDGYTFGSGTRLTVV.

This clonotype appeared many times. The chain combines TRBV5-1 with TRBJ1-1, with 9 nucleotides matching TRBD1. V trimming: 2 bases; J trimming: 5 bases; junction bases outside the gene matches: 4. From germline, CDR1 is SGHRS and CDR2 YFSETQ. The CDR3 covers 14 residues. CDR3 region: CASSFTGGNTEAFF. DNA for the CDR3: TGCGCCAGCAGCTTTACAGGGGGCAATACTGAAGCTTTCTTT.

In this sample, this clonotype turned up a few times. The chain recombines TRBV19 with TRBJ1-5; D gene uncertain. With 7 bases removed from V and 5 bases from J, the gap between germline ends came to 12 bases. The CDR3 has 13 amino acids. Germline V gene lookup returns CDR1 LNHDA and CDR2 SQIVND (reference sequence). The CDR3 DNA reads as TGTGCCAGTACCCCTTCTTTGGATCAGCCCCAGCATTTT. Translation: CASTPSLDQPQHF.

This clonotype was counted at least ten times. The chain carries TRBV3-1 and TRBJ1-1; maybe TRBD1 (5 bases). The germline gives CDR1 LGHDT, CDR2 YNNKEL (reference sequence). Trimming shortened V by 1 base and J by 10 bases, and 10 bases separated the two germline ends. The CDR3 has 12 amino acids. In DNA form, the CDR3 reads TGTGCCAGCAGCCAAGGGACAACGGGAGCTTTCTTT. Translation: CASSQGTTGAFF.

This clonotype was observed at least ten times. This chain links TRBV29-1 with TRBJ1-2; maybe TRBD1 (5 bases). V lost 4 bases and J 5 bases, leaving 23 bases between the germline ends. Germline values: CDR1 SQVTM, CDR2 ANQGSEA. The CDR3 has 16 residues. The CDR3 here is CSVGGVDGVRGYGYTF. CDR3 coding DNA: TGCAGCGTTGGGGGGGTCGACGGAGTGCGGGGGTATGGCTACACCTTC.

As for this clonotype: A much larger clone lies one base from this, so it may be a read error. The CDR3 DNA reads TGCGCCAGCAGCACTGACAGGGTTGGGGTCCAGTACTTC. This translates into CASSTDRVGVQYF. The gene calls are TRBV5-1 and TRBJ2-5; 7 nucleotides agree with TRBD1. The CDR3 has 13 amino acids. Germline V lookup: CDR1 SGHRS, CDR2 YFSETQ. Trimming removed 4 bases from V and 10 bases from J; junction bases left unmatched: 10.

As to this clonotype: The junction shows a germline mismatch at one end, possibly a read error. The rearrangement uses TRBV7-9 and TRBJ1-1; maybe TRBD1 (5 bases). Germline V gives CDR1 SEHNR, CDR2 FQNEAQ (reference sequence). The CDR3 is 14 amino acids. CDR3 in DNA: TGTGCCAGCAGCCTGTCAGGGCGGTACACTGAAGCCCTCTTT. Protein sequence: CASSLSGRYTEALF.

This clonotype came up many times. This chain links TRBV5-1 with TRBJ1-1, with D perhaps matching TRBD1 (5 bases). The CDR3 runs 15 residues. The V end lost 2 bases, the J end lost 0 bases, and 11 bases lay between the germline ends. Germline lookup yields CDR1 SGHRS and CDR2 YFSETQ. The CDR3 DNA is TGCGCCAGCAGCTTAACAGGAGACCTGAACACTGAAGCTTTCTTT. Residues: CASSLTGDLNTEAFF.

This clonotype was counted many times. The rearrangement joins TRBV18 to TRBJ1-4; weak D call: TRBD1 (6 bases). CDR1 and CDR2 (germline): KGHSH, LQKENI. The germline V and J ends were trimmed by 9 bases and 5 bases, with 13 bases remaining between them. This CDR3 is built from 13 residues. CDR3 bases: TGTGCCAGTGCAGGACAGCTGAATGAAAAACTGTTTTTT. Translating gives CASAGQLNEKLFF.

The J gene is TRBJ2-5, the V gene TRBV12-3 or TRBV12-4; tentative D call: TRBD2 (6 bases). The V and J ends lost 4 bases and 4 bases respectively, with 16 bases between them. The CDR3 extends over 15 amino acids. CDR3 DNA sequence: TGTGCCAGCAGTTGGCCGGGAGTCACGGGAGAGACCCAGTACTTC. It is translated as CASSWPGVTGETQYF.